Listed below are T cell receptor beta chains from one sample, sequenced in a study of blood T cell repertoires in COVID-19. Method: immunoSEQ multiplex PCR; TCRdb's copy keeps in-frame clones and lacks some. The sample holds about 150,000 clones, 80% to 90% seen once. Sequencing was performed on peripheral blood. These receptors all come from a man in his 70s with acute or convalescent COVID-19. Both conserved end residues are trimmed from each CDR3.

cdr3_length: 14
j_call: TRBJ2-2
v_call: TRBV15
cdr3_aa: ATSRDLVGDTGELF

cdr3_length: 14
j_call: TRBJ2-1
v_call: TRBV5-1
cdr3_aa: ASSLSGSSSYNEQF

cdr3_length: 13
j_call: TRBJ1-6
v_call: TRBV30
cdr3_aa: AWSVGDPSGSPLH

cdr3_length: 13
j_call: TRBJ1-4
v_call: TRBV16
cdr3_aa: ASSQRGGSNEKLF

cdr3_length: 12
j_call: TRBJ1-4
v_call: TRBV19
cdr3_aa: ASSRGSSGEKLF

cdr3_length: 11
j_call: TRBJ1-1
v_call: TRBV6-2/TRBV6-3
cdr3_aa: ASSYTGGTEAF

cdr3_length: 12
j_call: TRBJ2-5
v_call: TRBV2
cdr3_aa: ASSFQGSKETQY

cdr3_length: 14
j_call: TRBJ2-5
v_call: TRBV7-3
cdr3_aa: ASSLELASIQETQY

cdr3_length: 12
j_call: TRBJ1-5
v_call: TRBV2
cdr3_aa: ASQPGQVNQPQH

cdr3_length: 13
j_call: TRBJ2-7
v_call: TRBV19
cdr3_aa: ASSMSLAGTYEQY

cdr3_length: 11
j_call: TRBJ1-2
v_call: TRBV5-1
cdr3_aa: ASSLGDRVGYT

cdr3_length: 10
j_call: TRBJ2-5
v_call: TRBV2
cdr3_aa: ASSEARETQY

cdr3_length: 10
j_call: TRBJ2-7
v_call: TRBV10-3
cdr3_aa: AIRGSSYEQY

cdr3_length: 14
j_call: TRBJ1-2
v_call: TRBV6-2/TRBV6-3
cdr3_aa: ASSYSARARTYGYT

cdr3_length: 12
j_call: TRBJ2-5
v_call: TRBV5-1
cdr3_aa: ASSWTEGIETQY

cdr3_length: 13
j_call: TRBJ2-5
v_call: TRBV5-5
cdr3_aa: ASSLGGQGSETQY

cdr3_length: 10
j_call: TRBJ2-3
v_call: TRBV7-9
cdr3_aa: ASSLRRDTQY

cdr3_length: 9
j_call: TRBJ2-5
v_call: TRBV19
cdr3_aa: ASSAAGVMD

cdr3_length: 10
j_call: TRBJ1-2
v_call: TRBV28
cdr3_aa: ASSKTAYGYT

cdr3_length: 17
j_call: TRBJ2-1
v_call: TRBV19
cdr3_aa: ASSTTGTSGLSSYNEQF

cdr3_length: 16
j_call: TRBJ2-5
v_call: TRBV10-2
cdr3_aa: ASRLASGMIRPSETQY

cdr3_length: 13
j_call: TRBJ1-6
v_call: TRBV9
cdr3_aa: ASSVGTEYNSPLH

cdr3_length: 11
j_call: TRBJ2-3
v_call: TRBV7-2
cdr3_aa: ASSPRTDFTQY

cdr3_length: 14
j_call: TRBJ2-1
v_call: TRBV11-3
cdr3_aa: ASSLGTLPSYNEQF

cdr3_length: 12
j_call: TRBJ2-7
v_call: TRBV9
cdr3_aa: ASSVSEGAGEQY

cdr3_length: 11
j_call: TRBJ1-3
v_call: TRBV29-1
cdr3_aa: SVGDSSGNTIY

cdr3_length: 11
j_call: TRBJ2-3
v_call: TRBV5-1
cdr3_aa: ASSFDTTDTQY

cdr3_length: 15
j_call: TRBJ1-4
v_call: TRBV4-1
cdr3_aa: ASSPHKGLGGNEKLF

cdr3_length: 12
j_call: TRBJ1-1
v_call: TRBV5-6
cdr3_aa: ASSLAGGKTEAF

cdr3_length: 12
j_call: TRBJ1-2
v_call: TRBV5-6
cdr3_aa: ASSLVDRGGGYT

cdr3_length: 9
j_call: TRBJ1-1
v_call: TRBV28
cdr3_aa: ASSYQGEAF

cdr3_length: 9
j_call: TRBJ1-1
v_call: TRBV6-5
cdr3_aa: ASSRGAEAF

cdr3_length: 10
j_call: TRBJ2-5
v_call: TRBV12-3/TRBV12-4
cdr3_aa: ASSRASGTQY

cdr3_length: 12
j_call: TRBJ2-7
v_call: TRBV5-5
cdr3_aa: ASSLVASSYEQY

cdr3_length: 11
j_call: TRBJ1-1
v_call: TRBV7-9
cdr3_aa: ASSLPGDPEAF

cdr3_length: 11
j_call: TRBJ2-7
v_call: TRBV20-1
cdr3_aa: SASVLAGGEQY

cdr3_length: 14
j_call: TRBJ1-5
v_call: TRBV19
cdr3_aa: ASKEERGRSNQPQH

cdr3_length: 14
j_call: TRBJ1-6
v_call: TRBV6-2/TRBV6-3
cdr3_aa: ASSFSTDRVFSPLH

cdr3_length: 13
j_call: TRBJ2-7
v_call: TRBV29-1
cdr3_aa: SATDRKKTYYEQY

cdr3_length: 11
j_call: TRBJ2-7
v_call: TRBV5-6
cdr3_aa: ASRVAGVYEQY

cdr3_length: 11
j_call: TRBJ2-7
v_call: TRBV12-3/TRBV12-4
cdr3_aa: ASTPTGSYEQY

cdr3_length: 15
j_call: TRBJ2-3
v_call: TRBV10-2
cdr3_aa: ASSEFGLISSTDTQY

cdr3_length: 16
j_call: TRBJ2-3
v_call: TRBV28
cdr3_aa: ASSLRAWGRASGDTQY

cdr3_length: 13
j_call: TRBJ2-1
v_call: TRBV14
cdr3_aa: ASSHRNRNGNEQF

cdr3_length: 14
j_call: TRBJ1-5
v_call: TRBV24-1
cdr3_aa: ATSDSGTANYQPQH

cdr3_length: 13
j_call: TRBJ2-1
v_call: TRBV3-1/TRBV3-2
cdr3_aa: ASSQGVAGGNEQF

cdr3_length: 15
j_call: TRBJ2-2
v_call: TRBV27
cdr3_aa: ASSLSPGQGHTGELF

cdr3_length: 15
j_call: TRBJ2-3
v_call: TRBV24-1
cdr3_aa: ATSEALAGGPGVTQY

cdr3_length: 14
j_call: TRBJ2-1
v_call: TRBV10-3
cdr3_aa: AIRGTSGIQGNEQF

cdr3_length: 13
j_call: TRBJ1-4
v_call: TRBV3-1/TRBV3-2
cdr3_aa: ASSQTTGVDGKLF

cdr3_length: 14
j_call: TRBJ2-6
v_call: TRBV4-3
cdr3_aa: ASSHMGGPGANVLT

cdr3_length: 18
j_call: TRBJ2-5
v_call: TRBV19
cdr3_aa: ASSIGPIGTSGRREETQY

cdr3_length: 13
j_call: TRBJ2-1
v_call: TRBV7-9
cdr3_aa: ASSPPGGRDNEQF

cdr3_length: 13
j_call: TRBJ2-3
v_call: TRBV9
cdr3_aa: ASSPRTGSTDTQY

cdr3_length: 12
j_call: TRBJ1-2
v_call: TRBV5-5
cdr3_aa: ASSLDTGLYGYT

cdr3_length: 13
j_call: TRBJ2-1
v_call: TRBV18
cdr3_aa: ASSPTDRAYNEQF

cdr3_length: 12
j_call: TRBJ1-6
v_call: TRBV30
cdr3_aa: AWSVSDSGSPLH

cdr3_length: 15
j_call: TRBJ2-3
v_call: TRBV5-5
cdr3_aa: ASSLAGAGAGTDTQY

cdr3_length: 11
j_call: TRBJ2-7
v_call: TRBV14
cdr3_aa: ASSHGTGSEQY

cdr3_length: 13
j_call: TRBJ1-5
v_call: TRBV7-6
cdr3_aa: ASSLAQGGNQPQH